Listed here are 9 T cell receptor beta chains from one sample, sequenced in a study of CD8 T cells in Susac syndrome. With random hexamers, reverse transcription was performed on about 0.5 to 1 ug of RNA. TCRdb reprocessed the immunoSEQ multiplex PCR reads with MiXCR, giving one entry per CDR3 protein. The sample yields under 250,000 distinct CDR3 sequences, about 95% seen once. Sequenced: CD4+ T cells from PBMCs. The receptors shown here come from a human donor with Susac syndrome.

The CDR3 DNA reads as TGTGCCAGCAGTTGGGACCTCAGGAACACTGAAGCTTTCTTT. It translates to CASSWDLRNTEAFF. The chain uses TRBV27 and TRBJ1-1, with D perhaps matching TRBD1 (5 bases). V was cut by 4 bases and J by 1 base, with 10 bases left in between. Per the germline V gene, CDR1 is MNHEY and CDR2 is SMNVEV (reference sequence). CDR3 size: 14 residues.

This rearrangement joins TRBV29-1 to TRBJ1-2; the D gene is possibly TRBD1 (5 bases). V lost 7 bases and J 3 bases, leaving 15 bases between the germline ends. The CDR3 covers 13 residues. Germline CDR1 SQVTM, CDR2 ANQGSEA. The CDR3: CSARWQGDYGYTF. The DNA of the CDR3 is TGCAGCGCCAGGTGGCAGGGCGACTATGGCTACACCTTC.

The J gene is TRBJ2-3, the V gene TRBV5-1, with no clear D. Germline assignment: CDR1 SGHRS and CDR2 YFSETQ. CDR3 size: 12 residues. V lost 6 bases and J 6 bases, leaving 11 bases between the germline ends. The CDR3 DNA reads TGCGCCAGCACCCGTCCGGCCGATACGCAGTATTTT. This encodes CASTRPADTQYF.

This rearrangement joins TRBV6-5 to TRBJ2-7; the match to TRBD2 covers 12 bases. The J segment lost 5 bases and the V segment lost 6 bases, leaving 5 bases of the junction unmatched. The CDR3 spans 14 residues. Germline V gene sequence: CDR1 MNHEY, CDR2 SVGAGI. CDR3 nucleotide sequence: TGTGCCAGCAGGCTAGCGGGGGGGCGCAACGAGCAGTACTTC. Translated, it gives CASRLAGGRNEQYF.

The chain carries TRBV7-2 and TRBJ2-1; possible D gene TRBD2, 6 bases. The V end lost 3 bases, the J end lost 4 bases, and 10 bases lay between the germline ends. The CDR3 extends over 14 amino acids. CDR1 and CDR2 (germline): SGHTA, FQGNSA. The CDR3 protein is CASSFGTLYNEQFF. The CDR3 DNA is TGTGCCAGCAGCTTCGGGACTCTTTACAATGAGCAGTTCTTC.

The rearrangement joins TRBV20-1 to TRBJ1-2; a possible D gene is TRBD1 (5 bases). CDR3 length: 15 residues. In germline, CDR1 is DFQATT, CDR2 SNEGSKA (reference sequence). The germline V and J ends were trimmed by 6 bases and 4 bases, with 21 bases remaining between them. CDR3 sequence (DNA): TGCAGTGCCTCCGGGGGTCTTACCGGGGGCTATGGCTACACCTTC. Translating it yields CSASGGLTGGYGYTF.

This chain joins TRBV20-1 and TRBJ1-1, with D maybe TRBD1 (6 bases). The V and J ends lost 3 bases and 5 bases respectively, with 16 bases between them. This CDR3 is 14 amino acids long. Germline-derived CDR1 and CDR2 are DFQATT and SNEGSKA (reference sequence). The CDR3 bases are TGCAGTGCTAGCAGGGGCACGGGGAGAACTGAAGCTTTCTTT. This gives the protein CSASRGTGRTEAFF.

The V and J genes are TRBV6-2 or TRBV6-3 and TRBJ1-1; TRBD1 might be the D (5 bases). CDR1 and CDR2 (germline): MNHEY, SVGEGT. This CDR3 has 14 amino acids. V was shortened by 0 bases and J by 6 bases, with 11 bases between the two germline ends. CDR3 nucleotides: TGTGCCAGCAGTTACTCGGAAAAAGGGGCTGAAGCTTTCTTT. It specifies CASSYSEKGAEAFF.

The chain recombines TRBV20-1 with TRBJ1-1; no definite D call. V gave up 5 bases and J gave up 11 bases, with 12 bases separating them. The CDR3 covers 10 residues. Germline values: CDR1 DFQATT, CDR2 SNEGSKA (reference sequence). CDR3 bases: TGCAGTGCTTCCGACCCCGGCGCTTTCTTT. Its translation is CSASDPGAFF.